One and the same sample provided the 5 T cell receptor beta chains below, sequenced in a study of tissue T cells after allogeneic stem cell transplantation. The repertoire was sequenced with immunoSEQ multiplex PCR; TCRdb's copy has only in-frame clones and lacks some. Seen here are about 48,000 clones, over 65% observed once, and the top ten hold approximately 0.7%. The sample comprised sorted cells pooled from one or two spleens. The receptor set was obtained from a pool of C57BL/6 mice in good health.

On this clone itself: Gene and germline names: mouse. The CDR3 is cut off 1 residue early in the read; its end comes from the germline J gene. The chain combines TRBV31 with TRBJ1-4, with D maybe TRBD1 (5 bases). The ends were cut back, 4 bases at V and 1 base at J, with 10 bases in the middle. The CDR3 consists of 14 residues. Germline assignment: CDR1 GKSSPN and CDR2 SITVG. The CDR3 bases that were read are TGTGCCTGGAACGGACAATCTTCCAACGAAAGATTATTT. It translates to CAWNGQSSNERLF. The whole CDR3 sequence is CAWNGQSSNERLFF.

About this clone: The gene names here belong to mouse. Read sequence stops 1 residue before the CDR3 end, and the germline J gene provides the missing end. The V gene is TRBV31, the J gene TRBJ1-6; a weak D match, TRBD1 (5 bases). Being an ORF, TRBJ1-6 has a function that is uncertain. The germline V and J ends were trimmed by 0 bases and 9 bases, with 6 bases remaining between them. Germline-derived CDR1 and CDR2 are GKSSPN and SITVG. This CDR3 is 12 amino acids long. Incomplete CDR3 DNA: TGTGCCTGGAGTCTAGACAGTTCGCCCCTCTAC. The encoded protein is CAWSLDSSPLY. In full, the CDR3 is CAWSLDSSPLYF.

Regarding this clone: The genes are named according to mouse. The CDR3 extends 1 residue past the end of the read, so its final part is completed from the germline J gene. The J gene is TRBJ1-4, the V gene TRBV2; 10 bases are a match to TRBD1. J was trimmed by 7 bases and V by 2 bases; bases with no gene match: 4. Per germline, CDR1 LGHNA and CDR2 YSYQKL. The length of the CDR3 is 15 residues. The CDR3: CASSQTGTGVERLFF. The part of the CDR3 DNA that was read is TGTGCCAGCAGCCAAACCGGGACAGGGGTCGAAAGATTATTT.

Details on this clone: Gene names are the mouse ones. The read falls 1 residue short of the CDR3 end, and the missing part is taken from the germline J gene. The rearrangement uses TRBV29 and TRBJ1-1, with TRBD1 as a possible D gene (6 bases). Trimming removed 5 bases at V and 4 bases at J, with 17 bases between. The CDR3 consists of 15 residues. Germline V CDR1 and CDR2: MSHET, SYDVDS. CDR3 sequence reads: CASSPGAGGGTEVFF. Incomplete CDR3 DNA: TGTGCTAGCAGTCCGGGGGCGGGAGGGGGCACAGAAGTCTTC. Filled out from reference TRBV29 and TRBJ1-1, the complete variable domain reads DMKVTQMPRYLIKRMGENVLLECGQDMSHETMYWYRQDPGLGLQLIYISYDVDSNSEGDIPKGYRVSRKKREHFSLILDSAKTNQTSVYFCASSPGAGGGTEVFFGKGTRLTVV.

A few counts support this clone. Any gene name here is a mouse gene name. The sequenced CDR3 bases are TGTGCCAGCAGTCTCCCTGGGGGGTATGAACAGTAC. Amino acids: CASSLPGGYEQY. The whole CDR3 sequence is CASSLPGGYEQYF. The chain has TRBV19 and TRBJ2-7, with 8 bases aligning to TRBD2. The read finishes 1 residue shy of the CDR3 end, and the germline J gene is used to complete it. With V trimmed by 4 bases and J by 4 bases, 4 bases remained unmatched. The CDR3 covers 13 residues. Germline values: CDR1 FNHDT, CDR2 SITEND (reference sequence).